This TCR beta chain was observed in a study of post-analysis software for immune sequencing data. Carried by the TCR beta cDNA libraries were unique molecular identifiers. The T cell input of about 0.9 to 10 million gave roughly 500,000 cDNA molecules. TCRdb re-analysed the PCR reads in MiXCR, keeping a single row per CDR3 protein. Of more than 500,000 distinct CDR3 sequences in the sample, about a third were seen once. This clonotype was seen only a few times. No antigen is known for it. General study points: Clustering by F measure revealed strong co-clustering among samples prepared together in one batch. Among multiple sclerosis patients, normalized Chao1 diversity was significantly below that of controls. Patients carried 5 or 6 TRBV segments more frequently than controls did, and TRBV5-6, TRBV5-1 and TRBV20-1 were among them.

V lost 3 bases and J lost 4, with 12 bases in between. Germline CDR1 and CDR2: SEHNR and FQNEAQ (reference sequence). The CDR3 contains 14 residues. Sequencing was done on a sample of blood. The chain has TRBV7-9 and TRBJ1-2, with D possibly matching TRBD1 (5 bases). The receptor was isolated from a girl aged 2-17 years with multiple sclerosis. The CDR3 reads CASSLYGGSYGYTF. The CDR3 DNA sequence: TGTGCCAGCAGCTTGTACGGGGGTAGCTATGGCTACACCTTC. The full variable domain, rest sourced from reference TRBV7-9 and TRBJ1-2, is DTGVSQNPRHKITKRGQNVTFRCDPISEHNRLYWYRQTLGQGPEFLTYFQNEAQLEKSRLLSDRFSAERPKGSFSTLEIQRTEQGDSAMYLCASSLYGGSYGYTFGSGTRLTVV.